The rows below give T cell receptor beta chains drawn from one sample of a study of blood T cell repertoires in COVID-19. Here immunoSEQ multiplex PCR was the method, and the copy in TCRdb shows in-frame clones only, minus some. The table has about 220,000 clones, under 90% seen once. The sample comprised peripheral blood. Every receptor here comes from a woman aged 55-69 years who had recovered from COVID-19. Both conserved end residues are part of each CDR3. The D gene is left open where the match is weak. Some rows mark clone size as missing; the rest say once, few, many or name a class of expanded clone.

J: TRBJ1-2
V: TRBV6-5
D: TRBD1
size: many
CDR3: CASTRQGVNYGYTF
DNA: TGTGCCAGCACCCGACAGGGGGTAAACTATGGCTACACCTTC

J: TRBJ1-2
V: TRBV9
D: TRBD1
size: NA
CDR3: CASSEGANYGYTF
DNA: TGTGCCAGCAGCGAGGGGGCCAACTATGGCTACACCTTC

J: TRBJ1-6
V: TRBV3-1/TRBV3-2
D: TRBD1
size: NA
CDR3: CASSLGTGYNSPLHF
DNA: TGTGCCAGCAGCCTCGGGACAGGGTATAATTCACCCCTCCACTTT

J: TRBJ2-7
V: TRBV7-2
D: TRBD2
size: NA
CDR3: CASSLVPSGGDTYF
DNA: TGTGCCAGCAGCTTAGTTCCTAGCGGGGGGGATACGTACTTC

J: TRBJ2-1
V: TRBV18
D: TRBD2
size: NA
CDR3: CASSPLLAGFYNEQFF
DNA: TGTGCCAGCTCACCACTGCTAGCGGGGTTTTACAATGAGCAGTTCTTC

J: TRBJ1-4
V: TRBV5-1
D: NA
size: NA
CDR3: CASSLGGPNEKLFF
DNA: TGCGCCAGCAGCTTGGGAGGGCCGAATGAAAAACTGTTTTTT

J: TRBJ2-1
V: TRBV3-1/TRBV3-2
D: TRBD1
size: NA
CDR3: CASSQAGTDYNEQFF
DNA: TGTGCCAGCAGCCAAGCCGGGACAGACTACAATGAGCAGTTCTTC

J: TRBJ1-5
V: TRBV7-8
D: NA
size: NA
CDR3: CASSLGEVSNQPQHF
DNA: TGTGCCAGCAGCTTAGGAGAAGTTAGCAATCAGCCCCAGCATTTT

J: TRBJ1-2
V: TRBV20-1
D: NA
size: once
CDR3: CSASHRANYGYTF
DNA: TGCAGTGCCAGTCACCGGGCTAACTATGGCTACACCTTC

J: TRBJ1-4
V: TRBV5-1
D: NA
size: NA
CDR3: CASSPGQRKNEKLFF
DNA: TGCGCCAGCAGCCCCGGACAGAGGAAGAATGAAAAACTGTTTTTT

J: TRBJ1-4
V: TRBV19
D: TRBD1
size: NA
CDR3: CASRDPGQANEKLFF
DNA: TGTGCCAGTAGGGATCCGGGACAGGCTAATGAAAAACTGTTTTTT

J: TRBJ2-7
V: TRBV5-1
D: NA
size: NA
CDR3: CASSARENYEQYF
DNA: TGCGCCAGCAGCGCCCGGGAGAACTACGAGCAGTACTTC

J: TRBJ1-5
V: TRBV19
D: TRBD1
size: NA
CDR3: CASSITGGNQPQHF
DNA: TGTGCCAGTAGTATCACAGGGGGCAATCAGCCCCAGCATTTT

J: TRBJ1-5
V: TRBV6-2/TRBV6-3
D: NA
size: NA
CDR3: CASSYPPRGGRGQPQHF
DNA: TGTGCCAGCAGTTACCCACCCCGGGGGGGGAGAGGTCAGCCCCAGCATTTT

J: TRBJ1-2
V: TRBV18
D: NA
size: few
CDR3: CASSLGQSQAGGYTF
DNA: TGTGCCAGCTCACTTGGACAGTCCCAAGCGGGGGGCTACACCTTC

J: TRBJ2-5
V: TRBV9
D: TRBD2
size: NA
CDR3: CASSASGGVQETQYF
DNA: TGTGCCAGCAGCGCTAGCGGGGGGGTACAAGAGACCCAGTACTTC

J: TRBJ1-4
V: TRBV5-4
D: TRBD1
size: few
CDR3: CASSTPGQGGEKLFF
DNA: TGTGCCAGCAGCACACCGGGACAGGGGGGAGAAAAACTGTTTTTT

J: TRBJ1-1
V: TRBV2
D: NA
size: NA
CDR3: CASDGGKAFF
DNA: TGTGCCAGCGACGGGGGGAAAGCTTTCTTT

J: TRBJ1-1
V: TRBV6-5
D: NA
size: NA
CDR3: CASSPINRVPEAFF
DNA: TGTGCCAGCAGCCCAATCAACAGGGTCCCTGAAGCTTTCTTT

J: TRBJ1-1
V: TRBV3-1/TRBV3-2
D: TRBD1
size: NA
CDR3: CASSQDRGRGAEAFF
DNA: TGTGCCAGCAGCCAAGATCGGGGCAGGGGGGCTGAAGCTTTCTTT

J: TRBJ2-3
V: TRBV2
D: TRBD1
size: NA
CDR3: CASMDRGSDTQYF
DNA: TGTGCCAGCATGGACAGGGGATCAGATACGCAGTATTTT

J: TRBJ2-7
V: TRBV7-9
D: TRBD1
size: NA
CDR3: CASSLVGQGNHEQYF
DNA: TGTGCCAGCAGCTTAGTGGGACAGGGGAACCACGAGCAGTACTTC

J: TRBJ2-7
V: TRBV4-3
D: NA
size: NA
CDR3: CASSQVLVGSSYEQYF
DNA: TGCGCCAGCAGCCAAGTATTAGTGGGGAGCTCCTACGAGCAGTACTTC

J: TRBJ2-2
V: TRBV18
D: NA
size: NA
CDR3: CASSPFELDTGELFF
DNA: TGTGCCAGCTCACCATTCGAACTCGACACCGGGGAGCTGTTTTTT

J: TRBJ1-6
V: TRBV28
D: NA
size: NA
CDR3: CASSLKQQGSSYNSPLHF
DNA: TGTGCCAGCAGTTTGAAGCAACAGGGAAGCTCCTATAATTCACCCCTCCACTTT

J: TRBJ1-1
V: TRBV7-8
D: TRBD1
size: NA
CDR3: CASSATTGGGTEAFF
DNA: TGTGCCAGCAGCGCTACGACAGGGGGCGGCACTGAAGCTTTCTTT

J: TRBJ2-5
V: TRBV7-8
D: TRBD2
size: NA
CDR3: CASSNDRTSGGQETQYF
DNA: TGTGCCAGCAGCAATGACAGGACTAGCGGGGGACAAGAGACCCAGTACTTC

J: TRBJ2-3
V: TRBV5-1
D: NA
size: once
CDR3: CASSRPGSDTQYF
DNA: TGCGCCAGCAGCAGGCCCGGGTCAGATACGCAGTATTTT

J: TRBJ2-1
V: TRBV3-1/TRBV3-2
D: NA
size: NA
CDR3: CASSRLYYEQFF
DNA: TGTGCCAGCAGCCGCCTTTACTATGAGCAGTTCTTC

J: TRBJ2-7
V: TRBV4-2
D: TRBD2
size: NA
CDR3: CASSRARAGASYEQYF
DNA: TGTGCCAGCAGCCGAGCGCGAGCGGGGGCCTCCTACGAGCAGTACTTC

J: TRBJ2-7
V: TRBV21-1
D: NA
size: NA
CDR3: CASSSRDRTRTYEQYF
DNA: TGTGCCAGCAGCAGCCGGGACAGGACCAGGACCTACGAGCAGTACTTC

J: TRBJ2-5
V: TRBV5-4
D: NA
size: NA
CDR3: CASSLQFRSETQYF
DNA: TGTGCCAGCAGCTTGCAGTTCAGGTCAGAGACCCAGTACTTC

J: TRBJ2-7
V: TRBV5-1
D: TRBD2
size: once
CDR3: CASSLGSGLAGGYEQYF
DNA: TGCGCCAGCAGCTTGGGAAGTGGACTAGCGGGGGGGTACGAGCAGTACTTC

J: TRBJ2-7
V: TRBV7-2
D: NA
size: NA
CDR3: CASSLRGGLSSYEQYF
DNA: TGTGCCAGCAGCTTAAGGGGGGGGTTAAGCTCCTACGAGCAGTACTTC

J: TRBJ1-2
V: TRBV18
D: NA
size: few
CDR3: CASSPRASQAYGYTF
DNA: TGTGCCAGCTCACCACGGGCCAGCCAAGCCTATGGCTACACCTTC

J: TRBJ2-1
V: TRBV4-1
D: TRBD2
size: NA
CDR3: CASSQRLAASYNEQFF
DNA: TGCGCCAGCAGCCAGCGACTAGCCGCATCCTACAATGAGCAGTTCTTC

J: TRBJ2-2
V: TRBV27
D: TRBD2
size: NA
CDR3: CASSRGGLANTGELFF
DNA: TGTGCCAGCAGTCGCGGGGGTCTCGCGAACACCGGGGAGCTGTTTTTT

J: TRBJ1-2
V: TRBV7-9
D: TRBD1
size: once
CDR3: CASSGRTGGLGYTF
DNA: TGTGCCAGCAGCGGCCGGACAGGGGGTCTCGGCTACACCTTC

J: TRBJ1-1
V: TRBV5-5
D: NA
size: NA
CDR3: CASEGVTEAFF
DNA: TGTGCCAGCGAGGGGGTCACTGAAGCTTTCTTT

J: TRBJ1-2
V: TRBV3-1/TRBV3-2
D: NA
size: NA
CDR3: CASSQFEQYGYTF
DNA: TGTGCCAGCAGCCAATTTGAACAGTATGGCTACACCTTC

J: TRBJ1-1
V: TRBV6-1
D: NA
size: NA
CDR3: CASSKTEGNTEAFF
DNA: TGTGCCAGCAGTAAAACGGAGGGGAACACTGAAGCTTTCTTT

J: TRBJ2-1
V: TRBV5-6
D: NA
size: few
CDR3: CASSPLGVEGGQFF
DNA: TGTGCCAGCAGTCCGCTCGGGGTAGAGGGTGGGCAGTTCTTC

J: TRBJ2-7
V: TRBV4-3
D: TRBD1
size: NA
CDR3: CASSQQRGTGAGQYF
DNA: TGCGCCAGCAGCCAACAAAGGGGGACAGGGGCGGGGCAGTACTTC

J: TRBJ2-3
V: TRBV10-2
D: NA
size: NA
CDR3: CASSVSGSSTDTQYF
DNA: TGCGCCAGCAGTGTAAGCGGTTCTAGCACAGATACGCAGTATTTT

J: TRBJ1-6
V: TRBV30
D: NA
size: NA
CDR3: CAWSREVSPLHF
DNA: TGTGCCTGGAGTAGAGAGGTATCGCCCCTCCACTTT

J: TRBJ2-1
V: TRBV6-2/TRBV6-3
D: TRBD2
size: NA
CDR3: CASSHPPLAGVSYNEQFF
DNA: TGTGCCAGCAGTCACCCCCCACTAGCGGGGGTATCCTACAATGAGCAGTTCTTC